This TCR beta chain stems from a study of blood T cell repertoires in COVID-19. V trimming: 5 bases; J trimming: 3 bases; junction bases outside the gene matches: 8. This CDR3 spans 15 amino acids. Germline V gives CDR1 LNHDA, CDR2 SQIVND (reference sequence). Authors' analysis steps: From reference gene primer amplification, estimates of nucleated cell counts were derived. Measured with immunoSEQ multiplex PCR; TCRdb has only the in-frame clones, and not every one. V, J and clone size derive from that table, while D and trimming were established from the DNA sequence. This table holds around 130,000 clones, about four fifths found once.

The sequencing input was PBMCs or T cells enriched from blood (not recorded which). The chain employs TRBV19 and TRBJ1-2, with 8 bases that match TRBD1. The sequence came from a man aged 30 to 39 who had recovered from COVID-19. CDR3 bases: TGTGCCAGTAGTCCCCGACAGGGGCTGCACTATGGCTACACCTTC. Translated: CASSPRQGLHYGYTF. Supplemented by reference TRBV19 and TRBJ1-2, the full variable domain reads DGGITQSPKYLFRKEGQNVTLSCEQNLNHDAMYWYRQDPGQGLRLIYYSQIVNDFQKGDIAEGYSVSREKKESFPLTVTSAQKNPTAFYLCASSPRQGLHYGYTFGSGTRLTVV.